The 19 T cell receptor beta chains below come from one sample, sequenced in a study of blood T cell repertoires in COVID-19. The table came from immunoSEQ multiplex PCR; TCRdb's copy has only in-frame clones and leaves some out. The sample includes 250,000 or so clones, roughly 88% seen only once; the top ten take under 0.95%. Material: peripheral blood. These receptors were collected from a woman aged 25 to 39 with acute or convalescent COVID-19.

The chain combines TRBV2 with TRBJ2-1; 10 bases line up with TRBD2. V lost 11 bases to trimming and J lost 2 bases; unmatched junction nucleotides: 9. The CDR3 covers 15 residues. Germline V gives CDR1 SNHLY, CDR2 FYNNEI. The CDR3 DNA reads as TGTGCCCAAGCAAGCGGGAGGGGCGCCTACAATGAGCAGTTCTTC. It encodes CAQASGRGAYNEQFF.

The rearrangement joins TRBV10-3 to TRBJ2-2; D perhaps matches TRBD1 (6 bases). This CDR3 has 17 amino acids. The V gene lost 10 bases and the J gene lost 4 bases, with 25 bases spanning the gap. Germline V gene data show CDR1 as ENHRY and CDR2 as SYGVKD. This CDR3 reads CASTPTGTPAGTGELFF. The CDR3, as DNA: TGTGCCAGTACACCCACAGGGACACCCGCGGGCACCGGGGAGCTGTTTTTT.

This clone was seen once. J is TRBJ1-2 and V is TRBV7-6, with TRBD1 matching over 8 bases. CDR3 size: 18 residues. CDR1 and CDR2 from the germline V gene are SGHVS and FNYEAQ. V shed 5 bases, J shed 5 bases, and the junction held 19 bases outside the gene matches. CDR3 residues: CASSPSPKTGEGWYGYTF. In DNA form, the CDR3 reads TGTGCCAGCAGCCCTAGCCCAAAGACAGGGGAGGGTTGGTATGGCTACACCTTC.

The DNA of the CDR3 is TGCAGCGTTGAGGCCGCCGGGACTAGCGGGGCTGAGCAGTACTTC. It is translated as CSVEAAGTSGAEQYF. The chain links TRBV29-1 to TRBJ2-7; 13 bases are a match to TRBD2. The V gene's germline CDR1 is SQVTM and CDR2 ANQGSEA. CDR3 length: 15 residues. V gave up 3 bases and J gave up 7 bases; unmatched junction bases: 9.

The CDR3 region has the DNA TGTGCCAGCAGCCCCGCACTAGGAGATACGCAGTATTTT. Its translation is CASSPALGDTQYF. The chain combines TRBV7-9 with TRBJ2-3; D may be TRBD2 (5 bases). The CDR3 is made up of 13 amino acids. From germline, CDR1 is SEHNR and CDR2 FQNEAQ (reference sequence). The V end lost 5 bases, the J end lost 5 bases, and 11 bases lay between the germline ends.

The J gene is TRBJ1-1, the V gene TRBV27; the match to TRBD1 covers 7 bases. The V and J ends lost 5 bases and 0 bases, in that order; junction bases with no gene match: 6. Germline V gene lookup returns CDR1 MNHEY and CDR2 SMNVEV (reference sequence). This CDR3 region has 15 residues. The CDR3 DNA follows: TGTGCCAGCAGTCGCGGGACAGATATGAACACTGAAGCTTTCTTT. Translated, it gives CASSRGTDMNTEAFF.

The chain combines TRBV6-2 or TRBV6-3 with TRBJ2-7; 13 bases fit TRBD2. CDR1 MNHEY and CDR2 SVGEGT come from the germline V gene. Trimming took 2 bases from V and 1 from J; bases not matched to a gene: 11. The length of the CDR3 is 19 residues. The CDR3 is CASSYLVRTSGSRSYEQYF. CDR3 nucleotide sequence: TGTGCCAGCAGTTACCTTGTAAGGACTAGCGGGAGCCGTTCCTACGAGCAGTACTTC.

This chain connects TRBV3-1 (or the pseudogene TRBV3-2) to TRBJ2-1; perhaps TRBD2 as D (6 bases). The CDR3 extends over 15 amino acids. CDR1 and CDR2 (germline): LGHDT, YNNKEL (reference sequence). V shed 1 base and J shed 0 bases, with 7 bases lying between them. Written as DNA, the CDR3 is TGTGCCAGCAGCCAAGTGGGGGGCTCCTACAATGAGCAGTTCTTC. It specifies CASSQVGGSYNEQFF.

The V gene is TRBV5-1, the J gene TRBJ1-6; 9 nucleotides agree with TRBD1. The length of the CDR3 is 16 residues. Trimming removed 4 bases from V and 5 bases from J; junction bases left unmatched: 7. Looked up from germline, CDR1 is SGHRS and CDR2 is YFSETQ. The DNA for the CDR3 is TGCGCCAGCAGCCCTGAACAGGGGGCCAATAATTCACCCCTCCACTTT. As protein: CASSPEQGANNSPLHF. Full variable domain (outside the CDR3, taken from reference TRBV5-1 and TRBJ1-6): KAGVTQTPRYLIKTRGQQVTLSCSPISGHRSVSWYQQTPGQGLQFLFEYFSETQRNKGNFPGRFSGRQFSNSRSEMNVSTLELGDSALYLCASSPEQGANNSPLHFGNGTRLTVT.

The CDR3 reads CASSIGTDSNQPQHF. CDR3 sequence (DNA): TGCGCCAGCAGCATCGGGACAGATAGCAATCAGCCCCAGCATTTT. The V and J genes are TRBV5-1 and TRBJ1-5, with TRBD1 identical over 7 bases. This CDR3 spans 15 amino acids. Germline V lookup: CDR1 SGHRS, CDR2 YFSETQ. The J segment lost 0 bases and the V segment lost 4 bases, leaving 4 bases of the junction unmatched.

V is TRBV19 and J is TRBJ2-5; 8 positions match TRBD2. The CDR3 contains 16 residues. V shed 3 bases and J 1 base; nucleotides not matched to a gene: 7. The germline V gene encodes CDR1 LNHDA and CDR2 SQIVND (reference sequence). This CDR3 reads CASSMRTSSIQETQYF. CDR3 sequence (DNA): TGTGCCAGTAGTATGCGGACTAGCAGCATCCAAGAGACCCAGTACTTC.

The chain combines TRBV7-8 with TRBJ1-1; 7 bases match TRBD1. The junction had 12 bases not matched to a gene; V was cut back by 0 bases and J by 8 bases. Germline V gene data show CDR1 as SGHVS and CDR2 as FQNEAQ. The length of the CDR3 is 16 residues. Here the CDR3 DNA reads TGTGCCAGCAGCTTAGCGACCAGGGGGGTTTTATTGGAAGCTTTCTTT. This encodes CASSLATRGVLLEAFF.

J is TRBJ2-2 and V is TRBV27; a weak D match, TRBD2 (6 bases). The CDR3 contains 15 residues. The V gene lost 3 bases and the J gene lost 3 bases, with 11 bases spanning the gap. Germline V gene lookup returns CDR1 MNHEY and CDR2 SMNVEV (reference sequence). In nucleotides, the CDR3 is TGTGCCAGCAGTTTCCCCCGGGACTACACCGGGGAGCTGTTTTTT. It is translated as CASSFPRDYTGELFF.

The V call is TRBV9, the J call TRBJ2-1, with 7 bases fitting TRBD2. There are 13 residues in the CDR3. CDR1 is SGDLS and CDR2 is YYNGEE in the germline V gene. V trimming: 1 base; J trimming: 10 bases; junction bases outside the gene matches: 5. CDR3 in amino acids: CASSVFAGDEQFF. The CDR3 nucleotides read TGTGCCAGCAGCGTATTTGCGGGAGACGAGCAGTTCTTC.

This chain joins TRBV7-3 and TRBJ2-1, with TRBD2 matching over 13 bases. The germline V gene encodes CDR1 SGHTA and CDR2 FQGTGA. V was pared by 0 bases and J by 4 bases, with 3 bases of the junction left unmatched. The CDR3 loop spans 17 amino acids. CDR3 in amino acids: CASSLTPGLAGYNEQFF. The CDR3, as DNA: TGTGCCAGCAGCTTAACACCGGGACTAGCGGGATACAATGAGCAGTTCTTC.

The rearrangement joins TRBV9 to TRBJ2-1, with D perhaps TRBD1 (6 bases). Germline V gives CDR1 SGDLS, CDR2 YYNGEE. The CDR3 runs to 13 residues. The V end lost 2 bases, the J end lost 7 bases, and 10 bases lay between the germline ends. CDR3 sequence reads: CASSVYQGNEQFF. CDR3 in DNA: TGTGCCAGCAGCGTTTACCAGGGGAATGAGCAGTTCTTC.

The rearrangement links TRBV6-1 to TRBJ1-6; TRBD1 is a possible D gene (5 bases). The CDR3 consists of 15 residues. The ends were cut back, 3 bases at V and 10 bases at J, with 16 bases in the middle. Looked up from germline, CDR1 is MNHNS and CDR2 is SASEGT. In DNA form, the CDR3 reads TGTGCCAGCAGTGATCAGGGCGGGGCGAGATCACCCCTCCACTTT. As protein: CASSDQGGARSPLHF.

The V gene is TRBV19, the J gene TRBJ2-1; a weak D match, TRBD1 (5 bases). CDR3 length equals 14 residues. V lost 6 bases and J lost 0, with 9 bases in between. Germline lookup yields CDR1 LNHDA and CDR2 SQIVND (reference sequence). This CDR3 reads CASSETASYNEQFF. CDR3 coding DNA: TGTGCCAGTAGCGAGACAGCCTCCTACAATGAGCAGTTCTTC. The whole variable domain, filled in from reference TRBV19 and TRBJ2-1, reads DGGITQSPKYLFRKEGQNVTLSCEQNLNHDAMYWYRQDPGQGLRLIYYSQIVNDFQKGDIAEGYSVSREKKESFPLTVTSAQKNPTAFYLCASSETASYNEQFFGPGTRLTVL.

The genes are TRBV5-1 and TRBJ2-1, with 9 bases matching TRBD2. This CDR3 comprises 16 residues. V was pared by 1 base and J by 5 bases, with 7 bases of the junction left unmatched. Germline CDR1 and CDR2: SGHRS and YFSETQ. The DNA of the CDR3 is TGCGCCAGCAGCTTGAATGGCGGGAGGGCCGACAATGAGCAGTTCTTC. Translating gives CASSLNGGRADNEQFF.